This TCR beta chain is from a study of blood T cell repertoires in COVID-19. Study-wide context: Whether acute or convalescent, the COVID-19 samples came from the United States, Italy and Spain.

The count of this clone is one. Generated by immunoSEQ multiplex PCR, the TCRdb table keeps only in-frame clones and is missing some. The table shows approximately 120,000 clones, with 65% to 90% occurring only once. This CDR3 has 17 amino acids. The V end lost 4 bases, the J end lost 0 bases, and 16 bases lay between the germline ends. Germline V CDR1 and CDR2: LGHNA, YSLEER. The receptor's source is an elderly man with active or convalescent COVID-19. The rearrangement uses TRBV4-3 and TRBJ2-1, with D perhaps TRBD1 (5 bases). Sequencing input: peripheral blood. The CDR3 sequence is CASSPTTAQSSYNEQFF. The CDR3 region has the DNA TGCGCCAGCAGCCCAACGACAGCCCAGAGCTCCTACAATGAGCAGTTCTTC.